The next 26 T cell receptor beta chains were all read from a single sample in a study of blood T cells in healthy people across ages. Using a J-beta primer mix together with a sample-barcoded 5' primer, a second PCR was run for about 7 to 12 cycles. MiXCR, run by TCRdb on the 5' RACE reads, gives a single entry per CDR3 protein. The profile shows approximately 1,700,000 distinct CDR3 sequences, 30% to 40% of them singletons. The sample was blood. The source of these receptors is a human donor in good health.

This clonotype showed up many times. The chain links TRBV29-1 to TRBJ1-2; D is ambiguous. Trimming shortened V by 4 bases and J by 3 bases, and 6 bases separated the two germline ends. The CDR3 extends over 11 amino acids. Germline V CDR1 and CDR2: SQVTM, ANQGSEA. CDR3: CSVGQDYGYTF. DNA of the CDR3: TGCAGCGTTGGGCAGGACTATGGCTACACCTTC.

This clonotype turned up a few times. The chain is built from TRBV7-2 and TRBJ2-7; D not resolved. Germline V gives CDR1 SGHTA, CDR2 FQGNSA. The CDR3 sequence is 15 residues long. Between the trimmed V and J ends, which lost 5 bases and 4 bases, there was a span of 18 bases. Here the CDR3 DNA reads TGTGCCAGCAGCCCACACCCTTCGGTCCAATACGAGCAGTACTTC. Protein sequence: CASSPHPSVQYEQYF.

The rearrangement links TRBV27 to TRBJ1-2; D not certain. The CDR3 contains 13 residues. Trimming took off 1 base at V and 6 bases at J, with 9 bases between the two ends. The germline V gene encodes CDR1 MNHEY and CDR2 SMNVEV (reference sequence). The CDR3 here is CASSLWGGDGYTF. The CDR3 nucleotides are TGTGCCAGCAGTTTATGGGGTGGAGATGGCTACACCTTC.

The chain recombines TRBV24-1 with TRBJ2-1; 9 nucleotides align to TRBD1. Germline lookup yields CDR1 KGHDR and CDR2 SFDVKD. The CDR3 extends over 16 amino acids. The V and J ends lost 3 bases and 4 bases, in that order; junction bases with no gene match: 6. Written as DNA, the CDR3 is TGTGCCACCAGTGATCCGACAGGGGGATTATACAATGAGCAGTTCTTC. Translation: CATSDPTGGLYNEQFF.

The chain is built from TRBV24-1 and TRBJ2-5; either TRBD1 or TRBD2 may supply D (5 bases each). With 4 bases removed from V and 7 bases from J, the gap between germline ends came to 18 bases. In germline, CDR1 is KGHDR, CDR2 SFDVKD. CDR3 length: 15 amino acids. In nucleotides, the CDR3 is TGTGCCACCAGTGAAGACCGGGACCCGCAGGGGACCCAGTACTTC. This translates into CATSEDRDPQGTQYF.

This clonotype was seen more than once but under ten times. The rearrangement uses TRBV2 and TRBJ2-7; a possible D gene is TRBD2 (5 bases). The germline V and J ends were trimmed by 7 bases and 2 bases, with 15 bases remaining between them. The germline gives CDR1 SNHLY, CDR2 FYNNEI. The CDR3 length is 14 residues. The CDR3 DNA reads TGTGCCAGCAAAGGGCTAGCCCACCCCTACGAGCAGTACTTC. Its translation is CASKGLAHPYEQYF.

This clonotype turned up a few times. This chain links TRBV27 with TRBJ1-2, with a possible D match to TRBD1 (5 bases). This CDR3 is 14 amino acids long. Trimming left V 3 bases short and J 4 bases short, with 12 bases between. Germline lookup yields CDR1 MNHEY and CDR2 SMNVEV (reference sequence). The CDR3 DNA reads TGTGCCAGCAGTTTTGGGGCCCACCCCTATGGCTACACCTTC. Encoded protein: CASSFGAHPYGYTF.

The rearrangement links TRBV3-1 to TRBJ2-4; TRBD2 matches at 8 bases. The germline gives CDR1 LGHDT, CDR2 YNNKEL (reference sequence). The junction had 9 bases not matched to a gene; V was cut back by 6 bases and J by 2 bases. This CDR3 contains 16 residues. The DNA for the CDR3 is TGTGCCAGCAGACTCTCTGAGCGGGGGCCCAAAAACATTCAGTACTTC. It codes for CASRLSERGPKNIQYF. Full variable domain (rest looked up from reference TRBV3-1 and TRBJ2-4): DTAVSQTPKYLVTQMGNDKSIKCEQNLGHDTMYWYKQDSKKFLKIMFSYNNKELIINETVPNRFSPKSPDKAHLNLHINSLELGDSAVYFCASRLSERGPKNIQYFGAGTRLSVL.

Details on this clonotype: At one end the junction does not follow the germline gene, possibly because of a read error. The CDR3 sequence is CASNPGAQAYGYTF. In DNA form, the CDR3 reads TGTGCCAGCAACCCGGGGGCTCAGGCGTATGGTTACACCTTC. The chain employs TRBV28 and TRBJ1-2; D is perhaps TRBD1 (6 bases). Looked up from germline, CDR1 is MDHEN and CDR2 is SYDVKM. There are 14 residues in the CDR3.

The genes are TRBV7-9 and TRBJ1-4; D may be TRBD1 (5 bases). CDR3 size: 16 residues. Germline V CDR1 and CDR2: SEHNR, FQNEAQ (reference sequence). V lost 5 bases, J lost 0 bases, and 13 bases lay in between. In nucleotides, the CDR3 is TGTGCCAGCAGCAAGTGGCAGGGCCCAACTAATGAAAAACTGTTTTTT. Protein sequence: CASSKWQGPTNEKLFF.

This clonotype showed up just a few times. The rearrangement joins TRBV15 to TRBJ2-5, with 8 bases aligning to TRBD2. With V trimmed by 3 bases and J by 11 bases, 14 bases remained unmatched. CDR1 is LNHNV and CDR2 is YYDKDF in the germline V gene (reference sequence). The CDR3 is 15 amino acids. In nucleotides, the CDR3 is TGTGCCACCAGCAGCCCCTCCAGCGGGGGTTACGGGCAGTACTTC. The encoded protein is CATSSPSSGGYGQYF. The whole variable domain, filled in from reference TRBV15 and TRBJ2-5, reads DAMVIQNPRYQVTQFGKPVTLSCSQTLNHNVMYWYQQKSSQAPKLLFHYYDKDFNNEADTPDNFQSRRPNTSFCFLDIRSPGLGDTAMYLCATSSPSSGGYGQYFGPGTRLLVL.

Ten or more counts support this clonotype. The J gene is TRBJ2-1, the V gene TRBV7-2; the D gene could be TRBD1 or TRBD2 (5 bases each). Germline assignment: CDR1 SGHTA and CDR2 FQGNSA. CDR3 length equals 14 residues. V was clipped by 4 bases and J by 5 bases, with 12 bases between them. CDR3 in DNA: TGTGCCAGCAGCTATAACGGGGCTGACAATGAGCAGTTCTTC. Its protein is CASSYNGADNEQFF. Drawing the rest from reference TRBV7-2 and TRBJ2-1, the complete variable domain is GAGVSQSPSNKVTEKGKDVELRCDPISGHTALYWYRQSLGQGLEFLIYFQGNSAPDKSGLPSDRFSAERTGGSVSTLTIQRTQQEDSAVYLCASSYNGADNEQFFGPGTRLTVL.

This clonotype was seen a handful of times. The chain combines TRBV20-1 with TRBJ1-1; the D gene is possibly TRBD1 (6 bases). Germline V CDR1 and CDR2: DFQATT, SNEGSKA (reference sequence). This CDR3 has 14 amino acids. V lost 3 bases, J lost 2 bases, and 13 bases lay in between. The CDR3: CSASSPGGNTEAFF. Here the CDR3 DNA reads TGCAGTGCTAGTTCCCCCGGGGGCAACACTGAAGCTTTCTTT.

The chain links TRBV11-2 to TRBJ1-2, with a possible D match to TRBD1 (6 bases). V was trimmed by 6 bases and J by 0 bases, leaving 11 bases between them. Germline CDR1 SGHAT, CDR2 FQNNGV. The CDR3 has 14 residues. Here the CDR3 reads CASRSDSPNYGYTF. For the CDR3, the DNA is TGTGCCAGCAGATCGGACAGCCCTAACTATGGCTACACCTTC.

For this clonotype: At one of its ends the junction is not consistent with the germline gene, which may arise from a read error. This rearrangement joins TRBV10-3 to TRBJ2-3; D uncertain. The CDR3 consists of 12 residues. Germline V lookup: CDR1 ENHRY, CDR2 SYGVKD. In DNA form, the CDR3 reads TGTGCCATCAGTGAGTCTCAAGATACGCGGTATTTT. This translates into CAISESQDTRYF.

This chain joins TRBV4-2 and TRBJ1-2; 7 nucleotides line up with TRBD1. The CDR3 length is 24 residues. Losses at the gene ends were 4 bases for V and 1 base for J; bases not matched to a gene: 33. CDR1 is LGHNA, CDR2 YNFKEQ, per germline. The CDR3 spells CASSLPNPRTLRDEGAAHNYGYTF. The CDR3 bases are TGTGCCAGCAGCCTCCCCAACCCCCGAACCTTGAGGGATGAGGGGGCGGCCCATAACTATGGCTACACCTTC.

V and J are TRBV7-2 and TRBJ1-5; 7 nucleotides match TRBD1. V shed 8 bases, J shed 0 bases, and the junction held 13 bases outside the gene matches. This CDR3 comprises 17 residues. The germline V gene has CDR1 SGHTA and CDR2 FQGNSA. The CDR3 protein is CASGRGGGSGSNQPQHF. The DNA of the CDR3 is TGTGCCAGCGGTAGAGGGGGCGGCTCGGGTAGCAATCAGCCCCAGCATTTT.

CDR3 DNA: TGCGCCAGCAGCCAAGCCTGGACTCTTCGTGACGGGGAGCTGTTTTTT. Translated: CASSQAWTLRDGELFF. The chain uses TRBV4-3 and TRBJ2-2; TRBD2 is a possible D gene (5 bases). The CDR3 is 16 amino acids. The V gene's germline CDR1 is LGHNA and CDR2 YSLEER. The V end lost 1 base, the J end lost 7 bases, and 16 bases lay between the germline ends.

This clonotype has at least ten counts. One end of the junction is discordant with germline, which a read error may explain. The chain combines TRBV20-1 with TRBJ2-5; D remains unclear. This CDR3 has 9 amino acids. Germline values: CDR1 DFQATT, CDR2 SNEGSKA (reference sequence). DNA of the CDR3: TGCAGTGCTCGAGAGACCCAGTACTTC. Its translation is CSARETQYF.

In DNA form, the CDR3 reads TGCAGTGCTTCCGAAGACGGGTCGCGCTCCTACAATGAGCAGTTCTTC. Amino acid sequence: CSASEDGSRSYNEQFF. The gene calls are TRBV20-1 and TRBJ2-1; D gene ambiguous. Germline V gene data show CDR1 as DFQATT and CDR2 as SNEGSKA (reference sequence). Trimming took off 5 bases at V and 0 bases at J, with 17 bases between the two ends. The CDR3 runs 16 residues.

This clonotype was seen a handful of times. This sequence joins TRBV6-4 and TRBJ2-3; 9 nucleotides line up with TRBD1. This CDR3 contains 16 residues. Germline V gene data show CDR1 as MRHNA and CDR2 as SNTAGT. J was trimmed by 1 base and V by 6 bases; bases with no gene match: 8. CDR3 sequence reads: CASSEQGAGGTDTQYF. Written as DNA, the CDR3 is TGTGCCAGCAGCGAACAGGGGGCCGGTGGCACAGATACGCAGTATTTT.

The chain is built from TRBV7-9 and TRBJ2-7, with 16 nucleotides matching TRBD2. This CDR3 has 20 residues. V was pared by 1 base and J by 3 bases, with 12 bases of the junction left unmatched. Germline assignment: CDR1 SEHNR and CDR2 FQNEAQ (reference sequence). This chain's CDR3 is CASSLVGTSGGAIAVYEQYF. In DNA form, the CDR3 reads TGTGCCAGCAGCTTAGTGGGGACTAGCGGGGGGGCGATCGCGGTCTACGAGCAGTACTTC.

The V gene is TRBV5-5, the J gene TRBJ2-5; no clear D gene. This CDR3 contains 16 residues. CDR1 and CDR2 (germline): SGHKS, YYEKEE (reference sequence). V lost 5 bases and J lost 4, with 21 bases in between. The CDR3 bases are TGTGCCAGCAGGTTCGGGCCCCCAGGCCCCGGAGAGACCCAGTACTTC. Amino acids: CASRFGPPGPGETQYF.

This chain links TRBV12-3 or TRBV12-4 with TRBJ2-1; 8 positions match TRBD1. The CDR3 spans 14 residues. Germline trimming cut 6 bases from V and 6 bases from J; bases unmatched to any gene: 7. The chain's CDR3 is CASRDRVGGNEQFF. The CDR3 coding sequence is TGTGCCAGCAGGGACAGGGTCGGAGGCAATGAGCAGTTCTTC.

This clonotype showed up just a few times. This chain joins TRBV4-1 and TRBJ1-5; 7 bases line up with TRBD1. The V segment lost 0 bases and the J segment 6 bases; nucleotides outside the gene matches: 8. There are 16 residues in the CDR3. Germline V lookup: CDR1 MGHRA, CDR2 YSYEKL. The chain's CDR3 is CASSQDPGGKFQPQHF. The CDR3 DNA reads TGCGCCAGCAGCCAAGACCCAGGGGGTAAATTTCAGCCCCAGCATTTT.

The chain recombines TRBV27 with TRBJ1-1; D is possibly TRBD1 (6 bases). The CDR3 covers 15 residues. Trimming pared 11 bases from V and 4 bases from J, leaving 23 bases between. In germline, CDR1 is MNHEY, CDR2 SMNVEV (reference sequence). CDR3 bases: TGTGCCGCTATCCCGAGGGGGGGATCAAGCACTGAAGCTTTCTTT. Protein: CAAIPRGGSSTEAFF.